This is a list of T cell receptor beta chains from one sample in a study of OX40 agonist ivuxolimab in advanced cancers. Libraries were prepared by immunoSEQ multiplex PCR; TCRdb keeps only in-frame clonotypes and omits some of them. The sample holds roughly 76,000 clones, 80% to 90% seen once. The input for sequencing was CD4+ or CD8+ T cells sorted from blood, taken in a trial of the OX40 agonist ivuxolimab. The receptors originated from an adult with an advanced solid tumor such as melanoma, head and neck, liver or kidney cancer. Both conserved end residues are part of each CDR3. A D gene is named only where the DNA matches it firmly. Some rows have no size entry. The others give once, few or many, or a class for an expanded clone.

D: TRBD2
size: -
V: TRBV7-2
J: TRBJ2-3
DNA: TGTGCCAGCAGCCGAGCTGGCAGCGGGGGTTTCGGTGGGACAGATACGCAGTATTTT
CDR3: CASSRAGSGGFGGTDTQYF

D: TRBD1
size: -
V: TRBV12-5
J: TRBJ1-5
DNA: TGTGCTAGTGGTTTGTCTAGGGACGGGACAGGGGTTTATAGCAATCAGCCCCAGCATTTT
CDR3: CASGLSRDGTGVYSNQPQHF

D: TRBD1
size: -
V: TRBV11-2
J: TRBJ1-1
DNA: TGTGCCAGCAGCCAGGGGGGGGAGACTGAAGCTTTCTTT
CDR3: CASSQGGETEAFF

D: TRBD2
size: -
V: TRBV11-2
J: TRBJ2-1
DNA: TGTGCCAGCAGCCCGGGACTAGCGGGAGGTTTATACAATGAGCAGTTCTTC
CDR3: CASSPGLAGGLYNEQFF

D: TRBD2
size: -
V: TRBV4-3
J: TRBJ2-1
DNA: TGCGCCAGCAGCCAAGTCTTTAGCGGGGTCTACAATGAGCAGTTCTTC
CDR3: CASSQVFSGVYNEQFF

D: TRBD2
size: -
V: TRBV10-3
J: TRBJ2-3
DNA: TGTGCCACCGGGACTAGCGCAGATACGCAGTATTTT
CDR3: CATGTSADTQYF

D: TRBD1
size: -
V: TRBV7-9
J: TRBJ2-5
DNA: TGTGCCAGCAGCCTGGACAGGTACCAAGAGACCCAGTACTTC
CDR3: CASSLDRYQETQYF

D: -
size: -
V: TRBV6-6
J: TRBJ2-3
DNA: TGTGCCAGCAGCCGCTGGGGGGGGGCCACAGATACGCAGTATTTT
CDR3: CASSRWGGATDTQYF

D: -
size: -
V: TRBV6-6
J: TRBJ2-5
DNA: TGTGCCAGCAGTTACTCGGGGCCTGGGGAGACCCAGTACTTC
CDR3: CASSYSGPGETQYF

D: -
size: -
V: TRBV12-5
J: TRBJ2-2
DNA: TGTGCTAGTGGTTTGTCCCCCCCCCGGACGAGTCCCAATCTATGGGAGCTGTTTTTT
CDR3: CASGLSPPRTSPNLWELFF

D: -
size: -
V: TRBV7-2
J: TRBJ2-2
DNA: TGTGCCAGCAGCTTAGGGGGGGCCGGGGAGCTGTTTTTT
CDR3: CASSLGGAGELFF

D: TRBD1
size: once
V: TRBV4-3
J: TRBJ1-1
DNA: TGCGCCAGCAGCCCCGACAGGGGTCACACTGAAGCTTTCTTT
CDR3: CASSPDRGHTEAFF

D: TRBD1
size: -
V: TRBV5-3
J: TRBJ2-7
DNA: TGTGCCTCCCGAGGACAGGGGTCGTCCTACGAGCAGTACTTC
CDR3: CASRGQGSSYEQYF

D: -
size: -
V: TRBV6-5
J: TRBJ1-1
DNA: TGTGCCAGCAGTTACCAGACGAGGGGGGCGCATACTGAAGCTTTCTTT
CDR3: CASSYQTRGAHTEAFF

D: -
size: -
V: TRBV6-5
J: TRBJ2-5
DNA: TGTGCCAGCAGTACGGGACTGAGCCCCGGGGAGCAGTACTTC
CDR3: CASSTGLSPGEQYF

D: -
size: -
V: TRBV4-1
J: TRBJ2-4
DNA: TGCGCCAGCAGCCAAGCGACAGACCTAGCCAAAAACATTCAGTACTTC
CDR3: CASSQATDLAKNIQYF

D: -
size: -
V: TRBV10-3
J: TRBJ1-1
DNA: TGTGCCATCAGATGGGGGACACCGAACACTGAAGCTTTCTTT
CDR3: CAIRWGTPNTEAFF

D: -
size: -
V: TRBV9
J: TRBJ2-1
DNA: TGTGCCAGCAGCGTAGCGGGTAATGAGCAGTTCTTC
CDR3: CASSVAGNEQFF

D: TRBD1
size: -
V: TRBV4-2
J: TRBJ2-3
DNA: TGTGCCAGCAGCCAAGAAGGCCGACAGGGGGAGGGAGATACGCAGTATTTT
CDR3: CASSQEGRQGEGDTQYF

D: -
size: -
V: TRBV7-6
J: TRBJ2-3
DNA: TGTGCCAGCAGCTTATCGACGGGGGCCGTGTCGGATACGCAGTATTTT
CDR3: CASSLSTGAVSDTQYF

D: -
size: few
V: TRBV6-5
J: TRBJ2-7
DNA: TGTGCCAGCAGTTACGGTTTAGGGACGTACTACGAGCAGTACTTC
CDR3: CASSYGLGTYYEQYF

D: -
size: -
V: TRBV19
J: TRBJ2-2
DNA: TGTGCCAGTAGTACAGGGTTCGTCACCGGGGAGCTGTTTTTT
CDR3: CASSTGFVTGELFF